This passage covers 23 T cell receptor beta chains from one sample sequenced in a study of memory CD4+ T cells and cytomegalovirus serostatus (dated by TCRdb to the late 2010s). Libraries came from the immunoSEQ multiplex PCR assay. Sourced from immuneACCESS, this table was stored by TCRdb with only in-frame sequences that have V and J called. A share of the clones is absent; for the studies checked, an unresolved V gene accounts for under half, and the remainder has no known explanation. The sample has 70,000 or so clones on record, around 82% of them singletons. The ten largest clones add up to about 2.5% of the sample. Single viable CD3+CD4+CD8-CD45RO+ cells were sorted as memory CD4+ T cells on a FACSAria II. The sequenced sample consisted of memory CD4+ T cells from blood. The receptors here all came from an adult in good health and CMV-seropositive.

This rearrangement joins TRBV5-1 to TRBJ1-3, with 10 bases lining up with TRBD1. V lost 1 base to trimming and J lost 2 bases; unmatched junction nucleotides: 6. The CDR3 totals 17 residues. Germline V gene lookup returns CDR1 SGHRS and CDR2 YFSETQ. The CDR3 sequence: CASSLYAGTGAGNTIYF. The CDR3 nucleotides are TGCGCCAGCAGCTTGTACGCCGGGACAGGGGCTGGAAACACCATATATTTT.

The gene calls are TRBV5-6 and TRBJ2-1, with D possibly being TRBD1 (6 bases). Trimming took off 3 bases at V and 5 bases at J, with 9 bases between the two ends. This CDR3 contains 13 residues. The V gene's germline CDR1 is SGHDT and CDR2 YYEEEE. The CDR3 sequence: CASSWDTDNEQFF. The CDR3 region has the DNA TGTGCCAGCAGCTGGGACACCGACAATGAGCAGTTCTTC.

The chain couples TRBV28 to TRBJ2-3; 7 positions match TRBD2. Trimming cost V 4 bases and J 1 base; bases outside gene matches: 11. Germline V gene lookup returns CDR1 MDHEN and CDR2 SYDVKM. The CDR3 runs 17 residues. DNA for the CDR3: TGTGCCAGCAGTTCCTTTCTTGGGGCGGGGGGCACAGATACGCAGTATTTT. This codes for CASSSFLGAGGTDTQYF.

This chain uses TRBV29-1 with TRBJ2-2; D gene ambiguous. Germline CDR1 and CDR2: SQVTM and ANQGSEA. Deletions cut 3 bases from V and 2 bases from J, with 10 bases between. The CDR3 runs to 14 residues. CDR3 coding DNA: TGCAGCGTTGAGGTGGGCACCAACACCGGGGAGCTGTTTTTT. This gives the protein CSVEVGTNTGELFF.

The rearrangement uses TRBV30 and TRBJ2-5, with 9 bases identical to TRBD2. Germline CDR1 reads GTSNPN; CDR2 reads SVGIG (reference sequence). The V gene end was trimmed by 3 bases and the J gene end by 5 bases; junction bases not matched to a gene: 4. This CDR3 comprises 13 residues. The CDR3 loop reads CAWSGTSMETQYF. For the CDR3, the DNA is TGTGCCTGGAGCGGGACTAGCATGGAGACCCAGTACTTC. The entire variable domain, with the rest obtained from reference TRBV30 and TRBJ2-5, is as follows: SQTIHQWPATLVQPVGSPLSLECTVEGTSNPNLYWYRQAAGRGLQLLFYSVGIGQISSEVPQNLSASRPQDRQFILSSKKLLLSDSGFYLCAWSGTSMETQYFGPGTRLLVL.

This clone was counted once. V gene TRBV5-1 combines with J gene TRBJ1-1, with TRBD1 as a possible D gene (6 bases). There are 14 residues in the CDR3. CDR1 and CDR2 from the germline V gene are SGHRS and YFSETQ. V lost 2 bases and J 3 bases, leaving 11 bases between the germline ends. CDR3 sequence reads: CASSFQGSDTEAFF. The CDR3 region has the DNA TGCGCCAGCAGCTTTCAGGGGTCGGACACTGAAGCTTTCTTT. Drawing the rest from reference TRBV5-1 and TRBJ1-1, the complete variable domain is KAGVTQTPRYLIKTRGQQVTLSCSPISGHRSVSWYQQTPGQGLQFLFEYFSETQRNKGNFPGRFSGRQFSNSRSEMNVSTLELGDSALYLCASSFQGSDTEAFFGQGTRLTVV.

This chain connects TRBV11-2 to TRBJ1-1, with 10 bases that match TRBD1. The CDR3 length is 15 residues. Germline-derived CDR1 and CDR2 are SGHAT and FQNNGV. V lost 4 bases to trimming and J lost 7 bases; unmatched junction nucleotides: 9. This chain's CDR3 is CASSSTGGYGGEAFF. The CDR3 DNA sequence: TGTGCCAGCAGCTCGACAGGGGGCTATGGTGGTGAAGCTTTCTTT.

The chain recombines TRBV18 with TRBJ2-5; no definite D call. The germline gives CDR1 KGHSH, CDR2 LQKENI. V was clipped by 1 base and J by 3 bases, with 9 bases between them. This CDR3 has 14 residues. The CDR3 loop is CASSPREQEETQYF. CDR3 nucleotide sequence: TGTGCCAGCTCACCACGGGAACAAGAAGAGACCCAGTACTTC.

This sequence joins TRBV6-1 and TRBJ1-3, with D possibly TRBD1 on 6 matching bases. The germline CDR1 and CDR2 sequences are MNHNS and SASEGT. This CDR3 is 15 amino acids long. Between the trimmed V and J ends, which lost 8 bases and 0 bases, there was a span of 14 bases. The CDR3 coding sequence is TGTGCCAGCGGTTTACAGGGATTCTCTGGAAACACCATATATTTT. This sequence encodes CASGLQGFSGNTIYF.

This rearrangement joins TRBV28 to TRBJ1-5; tentative D call: TRBD1 (5 bases). Germline values: CDR1 MDHEN, CDR2 SYDVKM. V was pared by 1 base and J by 0 bases, with 13 bases between. There are 17 residues in the CDR3. CDR3 protein: CASSLSGRQNSNQPQHF. The CDR3 DNA sequence: TGTGCCAGCAGTTTATCGGGGAGACAGAATAGCAATCAGCCCCAGCATTTT.

The rearrangement uses TRBV7-8 and TRBJ1-5; tentative D call: TRBD1 (5 bases). This CDR3 comprises 17 residues. V was pared by 1 base and J by 2 bases, with 15 bases between. Germline-derived CDR1 and CDR2 are SGHVS and FQNEAQ. This CDR3 reads CASSLGEGPGGNQPQHF. The CDR3 DNA reads as TGTGCCAGCAGCTTAGGGGAGGGGCCTGGTGGCAATCAGCCCCAGCATTTT.

CDR3 in DNA: TGTGCCAGCAGTCTCACGGAGACCATCTATGGCTACACCTTC. As protein: CASSLTETIYGYTF. J is TRBJ1-2 and V is TRBV6-1; D call uncertain. Germline-derived CDR1 and CDR2 are MNHNS and SASEGT. V shed 5 bases and J shed 4 bases, with 14 bases lying between them. The length of the CDR3 is 14 residues.

J is TRBJ1-1 and V is TRBV6-5; D may be TRBD1 (5 bases). The germline gives CDR1 MNHEY, CDR2 SVGAGI. This CDR3 comprises 14 residues. Deletions cut 0 bases from V and 7 bases from J, with 12 bases between. The CDR3 coding sequence is TGTGCCAGCAGTTACTCACGGGGGAGGATTGAAGCTTTCTTT. Protein: CASSYSRGRIEAFF.

The chain carries TRBV5-1 and TRBJ2-7; 7 positions agree with TRBD1. Germline V lookup: CDR1 SGHRS, CDR2 YFSETQ. This CDR3 comprises 14 residues. V was clipped by 0 bases and J by 7 bases; unmatched bases: 7. This chain's CDR3 is CASSLEKGADEQYF. CDR3 nucleotide sequence: TGCGCCAGCAGCTTGGAAAAGGGGGCGGATGAGCAGTACTTC.

The rearrangement uses TRBV28 and TRBJ2-5, with 10 bases lining up with TRBD2. The germline V gene encodes CDR1 MDHEN and CDR2 SYDVKM. This CDR3 has 16 residues. The junction had 13 bases not matched to a gene; V was cut back by 5 bases and J by 7 bases. The CDR3 sequence is CASSPTVSGGWGTQYF. The DNA for the CDR3 is TGTGCCAGCAGTCCCACGGTTAGCGGGGGGTGGGGGACCCAGTACTTC.

The genes are TRBV21-1 and TRBJ2-2. TRBV21-1 is described as a pseudogene. The CDR3 contains 12 residues. The CDR3 spells CVQGRETGELFF. CDR3 bases: TGTGTACAGGGGCGGGAGACCGGGGAGCTGTTTTTT.

V gene TRBV23-1 combines with J gene TRBJ2-1, with D possibly TRBD1 on 6 matching bases. TRBV23-1 is assigned to the ORF class and has an uncertain function. Trimming removed 0 bases at V and 3 bases at J, with 9 bases between. The CDR3 has 15 residues. The CDR3 DNA reads TGCGCCAGCAGTCAATCCCGAGGGGGCTACAATGAGCAGTTCTTC. Translating gives CASSQSRGGYNEQFF.

The genes are TRBV7-9 and TRBJ1-3; 9 bases agree with TRBD1. The V gene end was trimmed by 1 base and the J gene end by 4 bases; junction bases not matched to a gene: 8. There are 17 residues in the CDR3. Germline-derived CDR1 and CDR2 are SEHNR and FQNEAQ (reference sequence). Here the CDR3 DNA reads TGTGCCAGCAGCTTAGGTCTCGGGACAGGGAAAGGAAACACCATATATTTT. This sequence encodes CASSLGLGTGKGNTIYF.

The chain links TRBV6-1 to TRBJ1-6; tentative D call: TRBD1 (6 bases). V was shortened by 1 base and J by 7 bases, with 17 bases between the two germline ends. The CDR3 sequence is 17 residues long. Germline V gives CDR1 MNHNS, CDR2 SASEGT. The CDR3 protein is CASSEGGGLYRNSPLHF. The CDR3 coding sequence is TGTGCCAGCAGTGAAGGTGGGGGGCTGTATAGAAATTCACCCCTCCACTTT.

This chain connects TRBV2 to TRBJ1-4; unclear D gene. The CDR3 totals 14 residues. CDR1 SNHLY and CDR2 FYNNEI come from the germline V gene. V was cut by 3 bases and J by 10 bases, with 15 bases left in between. CDR3 coding DNA: TGTGCCAGCAGTGATATTCGTCCGAGTGGAAAACTGTTTTTT. It encodes CASSDIRPSGKLFF. The whole variable domain, filled in from reference TRBV2 and TRBJ1-4, reads EPEVTQTPSHQVTQMGQEVILRCVPISNHLYFYWYRQILGQKVEFLVSFYNNEISEKSEIFDDQFSVERPDGSNFTLKIRSTKLEDSAMYFCASSDIRPSGKLFFGSGTQLSVL.

This clone occurred once. This sequence joins TRBV7-2 and TRBJ1-1; TRBD1 aligns across 7 bases. The CDR3 length is 14 residues. From germline, CDR1 is SGHTA and CDR2 FQGNSA. Trimming took 5 bases from V and 2 from J; bases not matched to a gene: 5. The CDR3 here is CASSPDRANTEAFF. CDR3 sequence (DNA): TGTGCCAGCAGCCCTGACAGGGCCAACACTGAAGCTTTCTTT.

The chain links TRBV6-5 to TRBJ2-3; 12 nucleotides match TRBD2. V gave up 4 bases and J gave up 5 bases; unmatched junction bases: 1. This CDR3 comprises 14 residues. In germline, CDR1 is MNHEY, CDR2 SVGAGI. The CDR3 DNA is TGTGCCAGCAGTTTGGGACTAGCGGGAGATACGCAGTATTTT. Encoded protein: CASSLGLAGDTQYF.

The chain carries TRBV10-3 and TRBJ2-5, with D possibly matching TRBD1 (6 bases). The germline CDR1 and CDR2 sequences are ENHRY and SYGVKD. Trimming cost V 0 bases and J 2 bases, with 10 bases left between them. This CDR3 contains 15 residues. DNA for the CDR3: TGTGCCATCAGTGAGTCTAGGACAGAACAAGAGACCCAGTACTTC. Its protein product is CAISESRTEQETQYF.